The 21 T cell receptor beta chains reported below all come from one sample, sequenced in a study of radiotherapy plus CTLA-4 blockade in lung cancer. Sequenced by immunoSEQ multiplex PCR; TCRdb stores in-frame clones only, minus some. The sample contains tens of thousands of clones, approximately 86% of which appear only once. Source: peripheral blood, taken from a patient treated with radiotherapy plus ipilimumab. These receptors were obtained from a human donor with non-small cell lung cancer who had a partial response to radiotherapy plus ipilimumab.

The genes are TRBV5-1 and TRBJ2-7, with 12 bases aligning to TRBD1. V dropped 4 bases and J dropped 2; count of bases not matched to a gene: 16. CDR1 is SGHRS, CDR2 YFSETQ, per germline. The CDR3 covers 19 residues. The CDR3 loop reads CASSPRDRGLAGPTYEQYF. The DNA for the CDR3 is TGCGCCAGCAGCCCAAGGGACAGGGGGCTAGCGGGTCCAACCTACGAGCAGTACTTC.

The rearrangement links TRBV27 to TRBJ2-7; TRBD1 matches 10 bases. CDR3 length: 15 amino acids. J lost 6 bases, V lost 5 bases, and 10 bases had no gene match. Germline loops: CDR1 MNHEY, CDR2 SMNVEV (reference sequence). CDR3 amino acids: CASSGRDRGKGEQYF. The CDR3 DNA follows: TGTGCCAGCAGTGGGAGGGACAGGGGCAAAGGCGAGCAGTACTTC.

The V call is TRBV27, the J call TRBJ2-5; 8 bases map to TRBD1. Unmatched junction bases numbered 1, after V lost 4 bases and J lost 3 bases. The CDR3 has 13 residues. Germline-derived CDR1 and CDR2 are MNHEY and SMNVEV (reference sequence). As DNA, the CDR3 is TGTGCCAGCAGTTCGACAGGGGAAGAGACCCAGTACTTC. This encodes CASSSTGEETQYF.

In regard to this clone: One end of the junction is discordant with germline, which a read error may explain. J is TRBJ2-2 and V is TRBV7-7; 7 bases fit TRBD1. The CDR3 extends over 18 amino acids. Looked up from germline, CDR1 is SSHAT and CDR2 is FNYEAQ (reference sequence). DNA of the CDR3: TGTGCTAGCAGCTTAGCTCCGGCAGGGGGTGCGAACACCGGGGAGCTGTTTTTT. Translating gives CASSLAPAGGANTGELFF.

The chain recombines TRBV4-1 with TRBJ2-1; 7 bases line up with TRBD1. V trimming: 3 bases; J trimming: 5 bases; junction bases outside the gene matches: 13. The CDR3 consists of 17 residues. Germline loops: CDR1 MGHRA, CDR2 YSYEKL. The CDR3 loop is CASSQTGTNYQNNEQFF. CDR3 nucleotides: TGCGCCAGCAGCCAGACAGGGACCAACTATCAAAACAATGAGCAGTTCTTC.

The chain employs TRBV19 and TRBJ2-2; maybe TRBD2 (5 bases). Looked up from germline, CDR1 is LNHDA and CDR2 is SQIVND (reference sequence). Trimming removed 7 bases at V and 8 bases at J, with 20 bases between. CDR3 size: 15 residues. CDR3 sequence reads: CASKPARTGTGELFF. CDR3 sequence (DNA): TGTGCCAGTAAACCGGCCAGGACGGGAACTGGGGAGCTGTTTTTT.

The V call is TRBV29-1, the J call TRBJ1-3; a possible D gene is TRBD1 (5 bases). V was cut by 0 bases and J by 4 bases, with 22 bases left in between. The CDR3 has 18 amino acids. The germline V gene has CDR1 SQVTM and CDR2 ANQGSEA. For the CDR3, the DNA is TGCAGCGTTGAAGACCGCCGCCCAGGGTCTCGCTCGGGAAACACCATATATTTT. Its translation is CSVEDRRPGSRSGNTIYF.

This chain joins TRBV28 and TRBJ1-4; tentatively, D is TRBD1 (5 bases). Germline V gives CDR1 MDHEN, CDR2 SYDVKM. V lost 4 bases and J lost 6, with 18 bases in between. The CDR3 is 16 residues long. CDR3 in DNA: TGTGCCAGCAGTTCCCTTTCGACAGACCATTATGAAAAACTGTTTTTT. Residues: CASSSLSTDHYEKLFF.

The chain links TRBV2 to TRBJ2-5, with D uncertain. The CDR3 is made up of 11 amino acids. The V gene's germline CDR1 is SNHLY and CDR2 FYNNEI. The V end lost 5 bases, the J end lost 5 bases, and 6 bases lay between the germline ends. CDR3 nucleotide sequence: TGTGCCAGCAGTTCCCGGGAGACCCAGTACTTC. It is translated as CASSSRETQYF.

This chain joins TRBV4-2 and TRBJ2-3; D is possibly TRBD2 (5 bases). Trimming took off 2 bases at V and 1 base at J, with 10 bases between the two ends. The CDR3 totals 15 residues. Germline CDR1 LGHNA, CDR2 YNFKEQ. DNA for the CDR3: TGTGCCAGCAGCCAACACGGAGGTCGCACAGATACGCAGTATTTT. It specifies CASSQHGGRTDTQYF.

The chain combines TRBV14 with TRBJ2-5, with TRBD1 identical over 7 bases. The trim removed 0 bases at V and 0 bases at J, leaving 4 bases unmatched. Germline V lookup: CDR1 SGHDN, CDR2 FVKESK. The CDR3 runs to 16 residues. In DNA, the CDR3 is TGTGCCAGCAGCCAAGATTATGGGACAGACCAAGAGACCCAGTACTTC. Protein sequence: CASSQDYGTDQETQYF.

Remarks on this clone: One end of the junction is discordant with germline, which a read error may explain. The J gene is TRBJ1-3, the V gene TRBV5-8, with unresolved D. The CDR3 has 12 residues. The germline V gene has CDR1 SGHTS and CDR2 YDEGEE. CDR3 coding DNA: TGTGCCAGCAGCCCGGGAATGGGATCGATCCAGTTT. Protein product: CASSPGMGSIQF.

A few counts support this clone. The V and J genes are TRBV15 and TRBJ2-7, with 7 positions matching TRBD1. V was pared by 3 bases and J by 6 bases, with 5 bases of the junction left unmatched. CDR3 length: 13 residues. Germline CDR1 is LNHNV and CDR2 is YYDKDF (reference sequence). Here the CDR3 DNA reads TGTGCCACCAGCAGCAGACAGGGACGCGAGCAGTACGTC. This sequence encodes CATSSRQGREQYV.

The CDR3 nucleotides read TGTGCCAGCAGTTTATCCCGGTACGAGCAGTACTTC. It codes for CASSLSRYEQYF. V is TRBV28 and J is TRBJ2-7; D remains unclear. Looked up from germline, CDR1 is MDHEN and CDR2 is SYDVKM. CDR3 size: 12 residues. V lost 1 base and J lost 4, with 5 bases in between.

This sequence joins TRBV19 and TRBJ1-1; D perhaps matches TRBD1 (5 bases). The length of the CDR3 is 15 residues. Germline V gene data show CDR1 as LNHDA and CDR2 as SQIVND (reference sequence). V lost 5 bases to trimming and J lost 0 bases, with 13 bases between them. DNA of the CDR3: TGTGCCAGTAGTCGGGGGAATCCCATGAACACTGAAGCTTTCTTT. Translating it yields CASSRGNPMNTEAFF.

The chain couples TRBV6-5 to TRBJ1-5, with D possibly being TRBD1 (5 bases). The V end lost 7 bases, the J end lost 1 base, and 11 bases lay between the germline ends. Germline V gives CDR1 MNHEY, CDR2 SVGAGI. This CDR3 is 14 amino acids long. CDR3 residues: CASKGAVSNQPQHF. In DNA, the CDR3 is TGTGCCAGCAAAGGGGCGGTGAGCAATCAGCCCCAGCATTTT.

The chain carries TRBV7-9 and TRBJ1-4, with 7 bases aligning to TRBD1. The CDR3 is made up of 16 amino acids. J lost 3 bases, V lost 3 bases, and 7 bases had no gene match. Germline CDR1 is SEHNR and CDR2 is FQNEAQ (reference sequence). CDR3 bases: TGTGCCAGCAGCTTTTACACCGGGACAGCTAATGAAAAACTGTTTTTT. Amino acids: CASSFYTGTANEKLFF. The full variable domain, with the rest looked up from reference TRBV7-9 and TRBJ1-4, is DTGVSQNPRHKITKRGQNVTFRCDPISEHNRLYWYRQTLGQGPEFLTYFQNEAQLEKSRLLSDRFSAERPKGSFSTLEIQRTEQGDSAMYLCASSFYTGTANEKLFFGSGTQLSVL.

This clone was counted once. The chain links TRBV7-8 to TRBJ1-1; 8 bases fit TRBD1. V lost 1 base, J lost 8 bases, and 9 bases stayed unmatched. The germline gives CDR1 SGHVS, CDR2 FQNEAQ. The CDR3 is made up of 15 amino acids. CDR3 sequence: CASSLGRGQVGEAFF. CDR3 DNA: TGTGCCAGCAGCTTAGGCCGGGGACAGGTGGGAGAAGCTTTCTTT. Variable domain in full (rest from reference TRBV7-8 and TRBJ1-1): GAGVSQSPRYKVAKRGQDVALRCDPISGHVSLFWYQQALGQGPEFLTYFQNEAQLDKSGLPSDRFFAERPEGSVSTLKIQRTQQEDSAVYLCASSLGRGQVGEAFFGQGTRLTVV.

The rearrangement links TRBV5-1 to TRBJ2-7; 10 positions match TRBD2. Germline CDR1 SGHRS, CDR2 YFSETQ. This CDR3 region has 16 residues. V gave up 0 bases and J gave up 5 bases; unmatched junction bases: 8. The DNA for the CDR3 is TGCGCCAGCAGCTTGGCCGTCAGCGGGAGGGCCGACGAGCAGTACTTC. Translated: CASSLAVSGRADEQYF.

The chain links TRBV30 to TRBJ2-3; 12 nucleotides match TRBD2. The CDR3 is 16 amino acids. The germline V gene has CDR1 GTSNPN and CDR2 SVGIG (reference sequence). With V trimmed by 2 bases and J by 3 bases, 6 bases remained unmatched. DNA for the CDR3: TGTGCCTGGAGTACCTCTAGCGGGAGGGGGACAGATACGCAGTATTTT. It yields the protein CAWSTSSGRGTDTQYF. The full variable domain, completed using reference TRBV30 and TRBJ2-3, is SQTIHQWPATLVQPVGSPLSLECTVEGTSNPNLYWYRQAAGRGLQLLFYSVGIGQISSEVPQNLSASRPQDRQFILSSKKLLLSDSGFYLCAWSTSSGRGTDTQYFGPGTRLTVL.

CDR3 sequence reads: CATSREEGYGYTF. DNA of the CDR3: TGTGCCACCAGCAGAGAAGAGGGCTATGGCTACACCTTC. The V gene is TRBV15, the J gene TRBJ1-2; D is unresolved. The CDR3 consists of 13 residues. V dropped 0 bases and J dropped 4 bases, with 6 bases sitting between them. Germline V lookup: CDR1 LNHNV, CDR2 YYDKDF (reference sequence).